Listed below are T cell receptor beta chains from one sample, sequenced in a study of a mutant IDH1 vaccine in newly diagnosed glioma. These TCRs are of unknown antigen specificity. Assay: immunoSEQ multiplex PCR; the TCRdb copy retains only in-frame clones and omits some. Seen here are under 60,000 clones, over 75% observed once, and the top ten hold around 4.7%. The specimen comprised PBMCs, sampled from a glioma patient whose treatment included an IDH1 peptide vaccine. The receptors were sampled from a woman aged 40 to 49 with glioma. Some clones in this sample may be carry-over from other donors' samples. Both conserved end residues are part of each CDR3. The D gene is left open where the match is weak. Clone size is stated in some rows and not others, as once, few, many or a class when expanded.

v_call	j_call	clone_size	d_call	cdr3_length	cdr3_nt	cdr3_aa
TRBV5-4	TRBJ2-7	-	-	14	TGTGCCAGCAGCTTTAGCGTTGCCGCCTACGAGCAGTACTTC	CASSFSVAAYEQYF
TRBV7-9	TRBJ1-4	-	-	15	TGTGCCAGCAGCTTAGCCGGAGCCGGAATGGAAAAACTGTTTTTT	CASSLAGAGMEKLFF
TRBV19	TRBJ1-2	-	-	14	TGTGCCAGTAGTATAGTGGGGGACATCTATGGCTACACCTTC	CASSIVGDIYGYTF
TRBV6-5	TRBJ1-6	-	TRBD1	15	TGTGCCAGCAGTTCAGGGGGCTCCTATAATTCACCCCTCCACTTT	CASSSGGSYNSPLHF
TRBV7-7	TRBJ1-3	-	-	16	TGTGCTAGCAGCCCCAACGCAGGGGACTCTGGAAACACCATATATTTT	CASSPNAGDSGNTIYF
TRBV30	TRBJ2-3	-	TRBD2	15	TGTGCCTGGAGTGTACGATGGCGGGGGGGAGATACGCAGTATTTT	CAWSVRWRGGDTQYF
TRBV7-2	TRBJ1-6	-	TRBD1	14	TGTGCCAGCAGCTTAGACAGGGGGAATTCACCCCTCCACTTT	CASSLDRGNSPLHF
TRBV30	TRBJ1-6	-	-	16	TGTGCCTGGAGTGTACCGAGTCCCCTTAGACAGTCACCCCTCCACTTT	CAWSVPSPLRQSPLHF
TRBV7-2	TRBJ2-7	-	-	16	TGTGCCAGCAGCTTAGCAGTGGGGGACGAAGACTACGAGCAGTACTTC	CASSLAVGDEDYEQYF
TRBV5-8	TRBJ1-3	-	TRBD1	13	TGTGCCAGCAGCTTGGACAGGGGGAACACCATATATTTT	CASSLDRGNTIYF
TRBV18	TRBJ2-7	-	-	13	TGTGCCAGCTCACCTCTAGGAAGCCACGAGCAGTACTTC	CASSPLGSHEQYF
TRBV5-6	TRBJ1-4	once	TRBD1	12	TGTGCCAGCACCTCCTGGACAGGGAAACTGTTTTTT	CASTSWTGKLFF
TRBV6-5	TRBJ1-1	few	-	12	TGTGCCAGCAGTTATACGACCGGATGGGCTTTCTTT	CASSYTTGWAFF
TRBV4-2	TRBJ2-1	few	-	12	TGTGCCAGCAGCCATCAGACAGGTGAGCAGTTCTTC	CASSHQTGEQFF
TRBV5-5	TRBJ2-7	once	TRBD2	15	TGTGCCAGCAGCTCCGATCCGACTAGCAGCCACGAGCAGTACTTC	CASSSDPTSSHEQYF
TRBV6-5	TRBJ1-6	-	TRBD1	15	TGTGCCAGCAGTTACGGACAGGGTCTTAATTCACCCCTCCACTTT	CASSYGQGLNSPLHF
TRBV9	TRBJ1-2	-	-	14	TGTGCCAGCAGCGCGCCACAGGGATACTATGGCTACACCTTC	CASSAPQGYYGYTF
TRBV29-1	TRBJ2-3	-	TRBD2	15	TGCAGCGTTGTGTGGGCGGGGGGCTCCACAGATACGCAGTATTTT	CSVVWAGGSTDTQYF
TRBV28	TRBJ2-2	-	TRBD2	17	TGTGCCAGCAGCTCCTCGGGACTAGCGGGAGTCACCGGGGAGCTGTTTTTT	CASSSSGLAGVTGELFF
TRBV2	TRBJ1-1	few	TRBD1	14	TGTGCCAGCAGGGAGACAGGGGAGAGGACTGAAGCTTTCTTT	CASRETGERTEAFF
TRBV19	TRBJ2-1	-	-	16	TGTGCCAGTAGTATTTTTGTGTCGGGGGCCGGCAATGAGCAGTTCTTC	CASSIFVSGAGNEQFF
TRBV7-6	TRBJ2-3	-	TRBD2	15	TGTGCCAGCAGCTTGGTCGGGGGGACCACAGATACGCAGTATTTT	CASSLVGGTTDTQYF
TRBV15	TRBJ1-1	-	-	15	TGTGCCACCAGCAGAGATTTGGAGTTCAACACTGAAGCTTTCTTT	CATSRDLEFNTEAFF
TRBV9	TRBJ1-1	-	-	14	TGTGCCAGCAGCACCCCAGGCACGGCGGCTGAAGCTTTCTTT	CASSTPGTAAEAFF
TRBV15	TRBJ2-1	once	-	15	TGTGCCACCAGCAGAGAAAGTAGCTCCTACAATGAGCAGTTCTTC	CATSRESSSYNEQFF
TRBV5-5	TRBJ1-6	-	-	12	TGTGCCAGCAGCAATCGGAATTCACCCCTCCACTTT	CASSNRNSPLHF
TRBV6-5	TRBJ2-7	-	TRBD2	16	TGTGCCAGCAGTTACTCTGCGGGGGGAGGCTCCTACGAGCAGTACTTC	CASSYSAGGGSYEQYF
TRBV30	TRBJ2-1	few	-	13	TGTGCCCACCGGGTTGTGAACTACAATGAGCAGTTCTTC	CAHRVVNYNEQFF
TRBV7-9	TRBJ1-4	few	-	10	TGTGCCAGGTCGGGTGAAAAACTGTTTTTT	CARSGEKLFF
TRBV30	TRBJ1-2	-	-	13	TGTGCCTGGAGTGTCACGCCTAACTATGGCTACACCTTC	CAWSVTPNYGYTF
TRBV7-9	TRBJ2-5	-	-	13	TGTGCCAGCAGCGTAGGAGCCAAGGAGACCCAGTACTTC	CASSVGAKETQYF
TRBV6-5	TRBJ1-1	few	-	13	TGTGCCAGCAAGAAGGGGATGAACACTGAAGCTTTCTTT	CASKKGMNTEAFF
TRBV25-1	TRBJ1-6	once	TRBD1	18	TGTGCCAGCAGTGAATACGAGGGGGCAGGAGTAAAAAATTCACCCCTCCACTTT	CASSEYEGAGVKNSPLHF
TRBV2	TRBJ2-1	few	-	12	TGTGCCAGCAGCCCGGTTGACGATGAGCAGTTCTTC	CASSPVDDEQFF
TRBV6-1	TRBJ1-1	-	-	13	TGTGCCAGCAGTGACCGACAGGCTCTTGCTGCTTTCTTT	CASSDRQALAAFF
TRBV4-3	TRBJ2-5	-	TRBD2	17	TGCGCCAGCAGCCAAGATCCTAGCGGGATGGTTGCGGGGACCCAGTACTTC	CASSQDPSGMVAGTQYF
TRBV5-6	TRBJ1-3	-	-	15	TGTGCCAGCAGCTTGCGTACGGGGATAAGGAACACCATATATTTT	CASSLRTGIRNTIYF
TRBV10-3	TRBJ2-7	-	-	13	TGTGCCATCAGTGAGTCGAGGGGAGTCGAGCAGTACTTC	CAISESRGVEQYF
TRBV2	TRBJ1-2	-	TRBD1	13	TGTGCCAGTGGGGGGACAGCCAACTATGGCTACACCTTC	CASGGTANYGYTF
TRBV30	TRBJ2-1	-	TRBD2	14	TGTGCCTGGAGAGCCCGGACTAGCGTCTTTGAGCAGTTCTTC	CAWRARTSVFEQFF
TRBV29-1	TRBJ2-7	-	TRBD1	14	TGCAGCGCCCTGACAGGGGGGCTTACCTACGAGCAGTACTTC	CSALTGGLTYEQYF